The 11 T cell receptor beta chains below were found in one sample sequenced in a study of T cells in Graves' hyperthyroidism and ophthalmopathy. Amplified TCR beta CDR3 regions came from RNA transcripts. First-round RT-PCR of the TCR CDR3 relied on the HTBI primer set. A single record per CDR3 protein comes from TCRdb applying MiXCR to the multiplex PCR reads. This table has 200,000 to 250,000 distinct CDR3 sequences, more than 15% appearing once. The sample comprised blood. The source is a man aged 45-65 years with Graves' hyperthyroidism.

The CDR3 DNA sequence: TGTGCCACCAGCAGAGACGTGGACCGAGGCAATCAGCCCCAGCATTTT. It encodes CATSRDVDRGNQPQHF. V gene TRBV15 combines with J gene TRBJ1-5; D gene ambiguous. Germline V CDR1 and CDR2: LNHNV, YYDKDF (reference sequence). The V end lost 0 bases, the J end lost 2 bases, and 11 bases lay between the germline ends. This CDR3 comprises 16 residues.

There are many counts of this clonotype. The chain employs TRBV11-2 and TRBJ1-3; TRBD1 agrees at 7 bases. V dropped 1 base and J dropped 4; count of bases not matched to a gene: 7. Germline values: CDR1 SGHAT, CDR2 FQNNGV. There are 16 residues in the CDR3. The CDR3 sequence is CASSLARGRRGNTIYF. CDR3 nucleotides: TGTGCCAGCAGCTTAGCAAGGGGGCGCAGAGGAAACACCATATATTTT.

Many counts were recorded for this clonotype. This sequence joins TRBV28 and TRBJ1-5, with TRBD1 matching 7 bases. This CDR3 region has 14 residues. Germline loops: CDR1 MDHEN, CDR2 SYDVKM. Trimming took 6 bases from V and 5 from J; bases not matched to a gene: 7. The CDR3: CASSPDREHQPQHF. The CDR3 nucleotides read TGTGCCAGCAGCCCCGACAGGGAACATCAGCCCCAGCATTTT.

This clonotype has ten or more counts. CDR3 loop: CASSWTGSKETQYF. Here the CDR3 DNA reads TGTGCCAGCAGCTGGACAGGGAGTAAAGAGACCCAGTACTTC. This chain links TRBV2 with TRBJ2-5; TRBD1 aligns across 8 bases. In germline, CDR1 is SNHLY, CDR2 FYNNEI. Trimming took 6 bases from V and 3 from J; bases not matched to a gene: 6. The CDR3 is made up of 14 amino acids.

This clonotype was found many times. The chain joins TRBV28 to TRBJ1-2, with D unresolved. Germline V gives CDR1 MDHEN, CDR2 SYDVKM. The CDR3 consists of 15 residues. V dropped 3 bases and J dropped 6 bases, with 17 bases sitting between them. The CDR3 DNA reads as TGTGCCAGCAGTTTTGGAAGGGTTTTTGGGGATGGCTACACCTTC. Translating it yields CASSFGRVFGDGYTF.

Concerning this clonotype: A much larger clone lies a single base off, so this may be a read error. J is TRBJ2-2 and V is TRBV10-3, with D maybe TRBD2 (6 bases). V lost 11 bases and J 7 bases, leaving 20 bases between the germline ends. The CDR3 covers 14 residues. Germline CDR1 ENHRY, CDR2 SYGVKD. CDR3 sequence: CALRTGRGIGELFF. The DNA of the CDR3 is TGTGCCCTCCGGACGGGGCGGGGCATCGGGGAGCTGTTTTTT.

The rearrangement joins TRBV3-1 to TRBJ1-2; no firm D call. CDR1 and CDR2 from the germline V gene are LGHDT and YNNKEL (reference sequence). Trimming took off 1 base at V and 8 bases at J, with 8 bases between the two ends. The CDR3 length is 12 residues. CDR3 sequence reads: CASSQGRGGYTF. The CDR3 DNA sequence: TGTGCCAGCAGCCAAGGGCGCGGCGGCTACACCTTC.

This clonotype was seen ten or more times. The V and J genes are TRBV28 and TRBJ2-3; a possible D gene is TRBD2 (5 bases). CDR1 MDHEN and CDR2 SYDVKM come from the germline V gene. V lost 3 bases to trimming and J lost 6 bases, with 16 bases between them. The CDR3 totals 15 residues. The CDR3 spells CASSLEESTQDTQYF. CDR3 nucleotides: TGTGCCAGCAGTTTGGAGGAATCCACTCAGGATACGCAGTATTTT. The full variable domain, its missing parts supplied by reference TRBV28 and TRBJ2-3, is DVKVTQSSRYLVKRTGEKVFLECVQDMDHENMFWYRQDPGLGLRLIYFSYDVKMKEKGDIPEGYSVSREKKERFSLILESASTNQTSMYLCASSLEESTQDTQYFGPGTRLTVL.

This clonotype was seen at least ten times. This rearrangement joins TRBV18 to TRBJ2-3; D may be TRBD2 (6 bases). Germline loops: CDR1 KGHSH, CDR2 LQKENI. V dropped 0 bases and J dropped 5 bases, with 15 bases sitting between them. CDR3 length equals 16 residues. The CDR3 protein is CASSPPSGPSGDTQYF. For the CDR3, the DNA is TGTGCCAGCTCACCACCAAGCGGGCCGTCCGGAGATACGCAGTATTTT.

This clonotype occurred many times. The rearrangement uses TRBV11-2 and TRBJ2-1; 9 bases are a match to TRBD1. Trimming cost V 5 bases and J 6 bases; bases outside gene matches: 5. This CDR3 spans 14 amino acids. Germline V gives CDR1 SGHAT, CDR2 FQNNGV. The CDR3 region has the DNA TGTGCCAGCAGCGACGGGACAGGGATCAATGAGCAGTTCTTC. Translated: CASSDGTGINEQFF.

A few counts support this clonotype. With a much larger clone just one base away, this may be a read error. The chain combines TRBV6-2 or TRBV6-3 with TRBJ2-7; 11 bases line up with TRBD2. This CDR3 region has 13 residues. From germline, CDR1 is MNHEY and CDR2 SVGEGT. V gave up 6 bases and J gave up 5 bases; unmatched junction bases: 3. The CDR3 spells CASRLAGAHEQYF. The CDR3 coding sequence is TGTGCCAGCAGACTAGCGGGAGCCCACGAGCAGTACTTC.